This entry lists 19 T cell receptor beta chains sequenced from one sample in a study of blood T cell repertoires in COVID-19. TCRdb keeps only in-frame clones here, not all; method: immunoSEQ multiplex PCR. In the table there are some 200,000 clones, more than 80% of which are singletons. The sequencing sample was made of PBMCs or T cells enriched from blood (not recorded which). The receptor set was obtained from a woman aged 40-49 years with acute COVID-19.

Only one count was recorded for this clone. This chain joins TRBV5-1 and TRBJ1-4; no clear D gene. Germline-derived CDR1 and CDR2 are SGHRS and YFSETQ. This CDR3 has 14 residues. V gave up 3 bases and J gave up 2 bases, with 8 bases separating them. CDR3 bases: TGCGCCAGCAGCTCCCGAAGCACTAATGAAAAACTGTTTTTT. Its protein product is CASSSRSTNEKLFF.

The rearrangement uses TRBV3-1 (or the pseudogene TRBV3-2) and TRBJ2-2; D uncertain. CDR1 and CDR2 (germline): LGHDT, YNNKEL (reference sequence). V lost 1 base, J lost 1 base, and 10 bases lay in between. This CDR3 contains 16 residues. This CDR3 is CASSQVLLMNTGELFF. CDR3 DNA: TGTGCCAGCAGCCAAGTCTTGCTAATGAACACCGGGGAGCTGTTTTTT.

The CDR3 coding sequence is TGTGCCAGCAGCTTAGCGTTGCAGGGTGGGTCTGGAAACACCATATATTTT. Encoded protein: CASSLALQGGSGNTIYF. The rearrangement uses TRBV7-9 and TRBJ1-3; possibly TRBD1 for D (5 bases). Germline CDR1 is SEHNR and CDR2 is FQNEAQ (reference sequence). This CDR3 has 17 residues. V lost 0 bases to trimming and J lost 1 base, with 13 bases between them.

This chain links TRBV5-1 with TRBJ1-4, with TRBD1 as a possible D gene (5 bases). The CDR3 spans 14 residues. CDR1 and CDR2 (germline): SGHRS, YFSETQ. The ends were cut back, 2 bases at V and 10 bases at J, with 15 bases in the middle. CDR3 sequence reads: CASSLGQGRGKLFF. The CDR3 coding sequence is TGCGCCAGCAGCTTAGGGCAGGGTAGGGGAAAACTGTTTTTT. The whole variable domain, remainder taken from reference TRBV5-1 and TRBJ1-4, is KAGVTQTPRYLIKTRGQQVTLSCSPISGHRSVSWYQQTPGQGLQFLFEYFSETQRNKGNFPGRFSGRQFSNSRSEMNVSTLELGDSALYLCASSLGQGRGKLFFGSGTQLSVL.

The rearrangement links TRBV2 to TRBJ1-2, with D perhaps matching TRBD1 (6 bases). Trimming removed 3 bases at V and 7 bases at J, with 9 bases between. The CDR3 covers 12 residues. Germline V gene sequence: CDR1 SNHLY, CDR2 FYNNEI. The CDR3 bases are TGTGCCAGCAGTGATTCAGGGGTTGGCTACACCTTC. Encoded protein: CASSDSGVGYTF.

V is TRBV7-9 and J is TRBJ1-6; D gene ambiguous. The germline V gene encodes CDR1 SEHNR and CDR2 FQNEAQ (reference sequence). The CDR3 sequence is 16 residues long. V was clipped by 5 bases and J by 10 bases, with 21 bases between them. The CDR3 DNA is TGTGCCAGCAGCGATAGCGGTGGCCAGTCTCGCTCACCCCTCCACTTT. This encodes CASSDSGGQSRSPLHF.

The chain couples TRBV7-8 to TRBJ2-7, with 8 nucleotides matching TRBD1. The ends lost 5 bases at V and 2 bases at J; junction bases unmatched: 8. Germline-derived CDR1 and CDR2 are SGHVS and FQNEAQ. This CDR3 has 15 residues. This CDR3 reads CASSPGTGPTYEQYV. Here the CDR3 DNA reads TGTGCCAGCAGCCCAGGGACAGGTCCTACCTACGAGCAGTACGTC.

The chain carries TRBV5-1 and TRBJ2-2; 7 nucleotides align to TRBD1. The CDR3 sequence is 17 residues long. Germline trimming cut 4 bases from V and 2 bases from J; bases unmatched to any gene: 11. Germline V gene sequence: CDR1 SGHRS, CDR2 YFSETQ. CDR3 amino acids: CASSKDPGQRNTGELFF. The CDR3 DNA follows: TGCGCCAGCAGCAAGGACCCGGGACAGAGAAACACCGGGGAGCTGTTTTTT.

The chain couples TRBV5-1 to TRBJ2-1; TRBD2 is a possible D gene (5 bases). Trimming cost V 0 bases and J 6 bases, with 13 bases left between them. The CDR3 has 15 residues. Germline CDR1 is SGHRS and CDR2 is YFSETQ. The CDR3 region has the DNA TGCGCCAGCAGCTTGGGAGCACTAGTCGGCAATGAGCAGTTCTTC. Encoded protein: CASSLGALVGNEQFF.

V and J are TRBV5-1 and TRBJ1-1; a weak D match, TRBD1 (5 bases). The germline V and J ends were trimmed by 0 bases and 3 bases, with 12 bases remaining between them. This CDR3 has 15 amino acids. CDR1 SGHRS and CDR2 YFSETQ come from the germline V gene. The CDR3 sequence is CASSLEGVADTEAFF. Here the CDR3 DNA reads TGCGCCAGCAGCTTGGAAGGGGTCGCGGACACTGAAGCTTTCTTT. The whole variable domain, filled in from reference TRBV5-1 and TRBJ1-1, reads KAGVTQTPRYLIKTRGQQVTLSCSPISGHRSVSWYQQTPGQGLQFLFEYFSETQRNKGNFPGRFSGRQFSNSRSEMNVSTLELGDSALYLCASSLEGVADTEAFFGQGTRLTVV.

This clone has a handful of counts. The J gene is TRBJ2-7, the V gene TRBV4-3; D not resolved. The CDR3 has 14 residues. Germline V gene sequence: CDR1 LGHNA, CDR2 YSLEER. V shed 0 bases and J shed 9 bases, with 15 bases lying between them. CDR3 amino acids: CASSQDMAASGQYF. CDR3 sequence (DNA): TGCGCCAGCAGCCAAGATATGGCTGCAAGTGGGCAGTACTTC.

V is TRBV5-6 and J is TRBJ1-1; D ambiguous. The CDR3 runs 12 residues. CDR1 is SGHDT and CDR2 is YYEEEE in the germline V gene. Trimming shortened V by 0 bases and J by 10 bases, and 10 bases separated the two germline ends. The CDR3 nucleotides read TGTGCCAGCAGCTTGGGAGGGCTTGTAGCTTTCTTT. Translated, it gives CASSLGGLVAFF.

The J gene is TRBJ1-5, the V gene TRBV2; D ambiguous. CDR3 length: 12 amino acids. Deletions cut 7 bases from V and 6 bases from J, with 10 bases between. In germline, CDR1 is SNHLY, CDR2 FYNNEI. CDR3 nucleotides: TGTGCCAGCACCGGGGAGGGTCAGCCCCAGCATTTT. It encodes CASTGEGQPQHF.

The rearrangement links TRBV9 to TRBJ2-3; 8 bases line up with TRBD2. Trimming cost V 7 bases and J 2 bases; bases outside gene matches: 6. Looked up from germline, CDR1 is SGDLS and CDR2 is YYNGEE. This CDR3 has 14 amino acids. CDR3 in amino acids: CASQAGDYTDTQYF. In nucleotides, the CDR3 is TGTGCCAGCCAAGCGGGGGACTACACAGATACGCAGTATTTT.

This chain connects TRBV3-1 (or the pseudogene TRBV3-2) to TRBJ1-5, with D perhaps TRBD1 (5 bases). Germline values: CDR1 LGHDT, CDR2 YNNKEL (reference sequence). V was cut by 1 base and J by 2 bases, with 18 bases left in between. The CDR3 loop spans 18 amino acids. CDR3 bases: TGTGCCAGCAGCCAAGCTTCGAGGCAGGGCCGTGGCAATCAGCCCCAGCATTTT. It encodes CASSQASRQGRGNQPQHF.

J is TRBJ2-1 and V is TRBV5-1; the D gene is possibly TRBD1 (6 bases). The CDR3 runs to 13 residues. Germline V gene data show CDR1 as SGHRS and CDR2 as YFSETQ. Trimming removed 0 bases at V and 8 bases at J, with 9 bases between. This chain's CDR3 is CASSLVGADEQFF. In DNA, the CDR3 is TGCGCCAGCAGCTTGGTGGGGGCCGATGAGCAGTTCTTC.

This clone was counted between two and nine times. The CDR3 nucleotides read TGTGCCAGCTCACCAATAGGGGCAGACACTGAAGCTTTCTTT. Translated: CASSPIGADTEAFF. The chain links TRBV18 to TRBJ1-1; weak D call: TRBD1 (5 bases). CDR3 length equals 14 residues. Germline V CDR1 and CDR2: KGHSH, LQKENI. Deletions cut 2 bases from V and 3 bases from J, with 10 bases between. Complete variable domain (other parts from reference TRBV18 and TRBJ1-1): NAGVMQNPRHLVRRRGQEARLRCSPMKGHSHVYWYRQLPEEGLKFMVYLQKENIIDESGMPKERFSAEFPKEGPSILRIQQVVRGDSAAYFCASSPIGADTEAFFGQGTRLTVV.

The chain recombines TRBV19 with TRBJ1-5; 8 nucleotides agree with TRBD1. J lost 8 bases, V lost 5 bases, and 5 bases had no gene match. CDR3 length equals 13 residues. Looked up from germline, CDR1 is LNHDA and CDR2 is SQIVND (reference sequence). The CDR3 DNA is TGTGCCAGTAGTTTGGACAGGGAAAAGCCCCAGCATTTT. Protein product: CASSLDREKPQHF.

The chain is built from TRBV7-9 and TRBJ2-1; D gene unclear. V dropped 1 base and J dropped 5 bases, with 6 bases sitting between them. CDR3 size: 13 residues. Germline V gives CDR1 SEHNR, CDR2 FQNEAQ (reference sequence). CDR3 amino acids: CASSLGSNNEQFF. CDR3 DNA sequence: TGTGCCAGCAGCTTAGGTTCCAACAATGAGCAGTTCTTC.